The clone carrying this T cell receptor (beta chain) has a handful of counts. The antigen remains unidentified. The sample comes from a study of response to subunit inactivated influenza vaccine. Overall study results and limits: It was the authors' suggestion that each seasonal influenza vaccination recruits few new T cells.

Each CDR3 protein gets one entry after TCRdb re-called the RT-PCR reads with MiXCR. Seen here are about 800,000 distinct CDR3 sequences, roughly 20% observed once, and the top ten hold about a tenth. Sequencing used PBMCs from blood, obtained roughly 5 days after vaccination. The sequence was collected from a man between 45 and 60 years old who received an inactivated influenza vaccine.

CDR3 residues: CSASHRSGANVLTF. DNA for the CDR3: TGCAGTGCTAGTCATCGCTCTGGGGCCAACGTCCTGACTTTC. V usage is TRBV20-1 and J usage is TRBJ2-6, with no clear D. Germline V gene data show CDR1 as DFQATT and CDR2 as SNEGSKA (reference sequence). The CDR3 extends over 14 amino acids. Between the trimmed V and J ends, which lost 3 bases and 0 bases, there was a span of 6 bases.